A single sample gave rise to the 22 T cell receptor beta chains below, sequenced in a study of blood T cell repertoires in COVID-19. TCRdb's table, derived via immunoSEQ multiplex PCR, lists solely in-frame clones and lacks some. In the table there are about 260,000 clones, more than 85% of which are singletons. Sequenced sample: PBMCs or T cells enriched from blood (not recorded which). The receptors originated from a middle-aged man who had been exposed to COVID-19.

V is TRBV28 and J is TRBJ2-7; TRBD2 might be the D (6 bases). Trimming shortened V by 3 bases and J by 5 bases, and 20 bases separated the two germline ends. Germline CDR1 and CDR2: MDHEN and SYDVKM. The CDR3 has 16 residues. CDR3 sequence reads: CASSLEGQIAPDEQYF. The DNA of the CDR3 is TGTGCCAGCAGTTTGGAGGGTCAAATTGCCCCGGACGAGCAGTACTTC.

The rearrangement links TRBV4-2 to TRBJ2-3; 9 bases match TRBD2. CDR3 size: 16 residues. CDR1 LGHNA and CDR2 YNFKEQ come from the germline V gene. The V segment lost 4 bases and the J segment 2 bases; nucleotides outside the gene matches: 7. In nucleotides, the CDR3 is TGTGCCAGCAGCCTCTTAGCGGGAGTTCCCACAGATACGCAGTATTTT. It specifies CASSLLAGVPTDTQYF.

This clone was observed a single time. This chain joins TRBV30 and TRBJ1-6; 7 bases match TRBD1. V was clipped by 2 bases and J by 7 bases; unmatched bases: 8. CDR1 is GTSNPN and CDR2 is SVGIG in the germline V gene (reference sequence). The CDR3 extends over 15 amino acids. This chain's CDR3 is CAWSKQGGQNSPLHF. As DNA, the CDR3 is TGTGCCTGGAGTAAGCAGGGGGGACAAAATTCACCCCTCCACTTT. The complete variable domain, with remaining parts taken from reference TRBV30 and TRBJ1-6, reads SQTIHQWPATLVQPVGSPLSLECTVEGTSNPNLYWYRQAAGRGLQLLFYSVGIGQISSEVPQNLSASRPQDRQFILSSKKLLLSDSGFYLCAWSKQGGQNSPLHFGNGTRLTVT.

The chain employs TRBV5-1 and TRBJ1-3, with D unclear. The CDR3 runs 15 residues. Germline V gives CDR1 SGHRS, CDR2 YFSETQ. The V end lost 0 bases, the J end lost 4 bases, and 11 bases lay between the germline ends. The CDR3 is CASSLDVGRGNTIYF. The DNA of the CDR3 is TGCGCCAGCAGCTTGGATGTAGGGAGAGGAAACACCATATATTTT.

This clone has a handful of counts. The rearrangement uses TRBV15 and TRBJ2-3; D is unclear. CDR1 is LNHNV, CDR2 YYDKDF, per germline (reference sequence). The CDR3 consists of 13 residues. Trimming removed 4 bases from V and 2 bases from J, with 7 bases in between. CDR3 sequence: CATSKILTDTQYF. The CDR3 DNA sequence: TGTGCCACCAGCAAAATACTCACAGATACGCAGTATTTT.

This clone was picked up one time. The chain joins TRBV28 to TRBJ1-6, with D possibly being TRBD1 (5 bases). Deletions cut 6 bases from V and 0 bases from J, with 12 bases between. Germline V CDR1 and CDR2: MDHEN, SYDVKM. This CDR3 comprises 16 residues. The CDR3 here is CASRFGGASYNSPLHF. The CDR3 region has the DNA TGTGCCAGCAGATTCGGAGGGGCCTCCTATAATTCACCCCTCCACTTT.

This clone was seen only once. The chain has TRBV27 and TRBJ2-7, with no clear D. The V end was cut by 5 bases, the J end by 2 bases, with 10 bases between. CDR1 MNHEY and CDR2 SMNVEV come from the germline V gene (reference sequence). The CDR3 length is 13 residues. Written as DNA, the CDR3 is TGTGCCAGCAGTACAGACGATACCTACGAGCAGTACTTC. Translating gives CASSTDDTYEQYF.

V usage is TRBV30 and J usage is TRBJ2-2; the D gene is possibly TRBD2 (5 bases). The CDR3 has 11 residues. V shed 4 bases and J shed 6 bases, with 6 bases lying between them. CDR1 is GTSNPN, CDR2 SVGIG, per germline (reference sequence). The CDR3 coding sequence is TGTGCCTGGAACGGGGCCGGGGAGCTGTTTTTT. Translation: CAWNGAGELFF. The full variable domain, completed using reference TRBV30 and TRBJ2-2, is SQTIHQWPATLVQPVGSPLSLECTVEGTSNPNLYWYRQAAGRGLQLLFYSVGIGQISSEVPQNLSASRPQDRQFILSSKKLLLSDSGFYLCAWNGAGELFFGEGSRLTVL.

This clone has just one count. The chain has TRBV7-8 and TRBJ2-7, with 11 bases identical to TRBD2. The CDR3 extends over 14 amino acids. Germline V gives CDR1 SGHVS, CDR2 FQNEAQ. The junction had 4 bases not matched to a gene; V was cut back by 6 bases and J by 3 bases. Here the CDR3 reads CASRVAGGDYEQYF. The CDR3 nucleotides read TGTGCCAGCAGAGTAGCGGGAGGGGACTACGAGCAGTACTTC. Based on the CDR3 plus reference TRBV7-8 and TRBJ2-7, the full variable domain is GAGVSQSPRYKVAKRGQDVALRCDPISGHVSLFWYQQALGQGPEFLTYFQNEAQLDKSGLPSDRFFAERPEGSVSTLKIQRTQQEDSAVYLCASRVAGGDYEQYFGPGTRLTVT.

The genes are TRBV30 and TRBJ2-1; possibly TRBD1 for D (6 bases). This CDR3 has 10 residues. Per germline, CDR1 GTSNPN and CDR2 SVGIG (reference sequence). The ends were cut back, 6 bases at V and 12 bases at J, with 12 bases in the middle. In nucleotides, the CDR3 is TGTGCCTGTCACGAGGGGGTGCAGTTCTTC. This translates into CACHEGVQFF.

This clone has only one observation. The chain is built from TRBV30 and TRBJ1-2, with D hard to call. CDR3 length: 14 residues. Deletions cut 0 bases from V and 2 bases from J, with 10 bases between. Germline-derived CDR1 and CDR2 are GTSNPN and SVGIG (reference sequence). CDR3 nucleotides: TGTGCCTGGAGTGTACAACGGGAGAACTATGGCTACACCTTC. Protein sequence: CAWSVQRENYGYTF.

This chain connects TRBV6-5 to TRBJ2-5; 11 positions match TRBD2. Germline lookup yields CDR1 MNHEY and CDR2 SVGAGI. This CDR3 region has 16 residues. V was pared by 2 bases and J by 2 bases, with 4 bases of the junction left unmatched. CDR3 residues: CASSYRGLAAQETQYF. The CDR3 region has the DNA TGTGCCAGCAGTTACAGGGGACTAGCGGCTCAAGAGACCCAGTACTTC.

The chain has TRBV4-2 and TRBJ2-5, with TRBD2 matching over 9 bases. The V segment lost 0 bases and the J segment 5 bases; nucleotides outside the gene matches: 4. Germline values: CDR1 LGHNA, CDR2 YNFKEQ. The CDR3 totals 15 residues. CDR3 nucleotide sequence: TGTGCCAGCAGCCAAGAGGCTAGCGGGGTCGAGACCCAGTACTTC. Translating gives CASSQEASGVETQYF.

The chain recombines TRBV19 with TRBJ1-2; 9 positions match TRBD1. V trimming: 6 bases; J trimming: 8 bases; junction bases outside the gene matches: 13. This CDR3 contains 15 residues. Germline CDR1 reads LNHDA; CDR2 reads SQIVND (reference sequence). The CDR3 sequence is CASSPDYRGLEGYTF. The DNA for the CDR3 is TGTGCCAGTAGCCCGGATTACAGGGGGCTCGAAGGCTACACCTTC.

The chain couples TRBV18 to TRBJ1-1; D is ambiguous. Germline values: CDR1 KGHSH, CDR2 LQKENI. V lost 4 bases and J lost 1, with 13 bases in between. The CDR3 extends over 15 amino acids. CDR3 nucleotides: TGTGCCAGCTCACGCGTGAGAGCGGAGAACACTGAAGCTTTCTTT. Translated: CASSRVRAENTEAFF.

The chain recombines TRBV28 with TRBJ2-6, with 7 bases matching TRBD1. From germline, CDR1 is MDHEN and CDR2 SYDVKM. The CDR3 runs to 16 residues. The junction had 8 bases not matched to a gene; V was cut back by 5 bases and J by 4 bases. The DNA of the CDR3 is TGTGCCAGCAGTAAGGGGGCGCGATCCGGGGCCAACGTCCTGACTTTC. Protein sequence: CASSKGARSGANVLTF.

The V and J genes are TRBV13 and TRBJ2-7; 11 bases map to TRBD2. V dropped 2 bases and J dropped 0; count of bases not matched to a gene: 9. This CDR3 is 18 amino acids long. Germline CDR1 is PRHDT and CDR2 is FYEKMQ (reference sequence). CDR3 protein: CASSLLAGGSLNSYEQYF. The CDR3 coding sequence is TGTGCCAGCAGCTTACTAGCGGGAGGATCCCTTAACTCCTACGAGCAGTACTTC.

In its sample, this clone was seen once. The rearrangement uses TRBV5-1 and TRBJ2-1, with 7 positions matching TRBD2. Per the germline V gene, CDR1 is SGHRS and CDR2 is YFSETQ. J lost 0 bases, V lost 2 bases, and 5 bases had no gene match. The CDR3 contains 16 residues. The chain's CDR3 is CASSFGGDYSYNEQFF. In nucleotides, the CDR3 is TGCGCCAGCAGCTTCGGAGGGGACTACTCCTACAATGAGCAGTTCTTC.

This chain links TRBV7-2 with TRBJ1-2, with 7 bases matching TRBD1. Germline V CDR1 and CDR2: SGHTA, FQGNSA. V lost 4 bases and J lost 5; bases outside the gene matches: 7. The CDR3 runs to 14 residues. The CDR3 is CASSYAGTDYGYTF. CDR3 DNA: TGTGCCAGCAGCTACGCCGGGACAGATTATGGCTACACCTTC.

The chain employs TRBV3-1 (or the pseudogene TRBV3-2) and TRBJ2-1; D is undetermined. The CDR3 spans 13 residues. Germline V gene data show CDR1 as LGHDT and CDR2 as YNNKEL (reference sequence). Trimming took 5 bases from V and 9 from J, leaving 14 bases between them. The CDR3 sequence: CASSLMETTEQFF. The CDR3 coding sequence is TGTGCCAGCAGCTTGATGGAGACGACTGAGCAGTTCTTC.

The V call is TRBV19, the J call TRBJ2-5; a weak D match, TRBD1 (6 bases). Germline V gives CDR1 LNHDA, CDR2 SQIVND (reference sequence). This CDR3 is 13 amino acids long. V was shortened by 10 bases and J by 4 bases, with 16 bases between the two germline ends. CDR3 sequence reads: CATSTLGAETQYF. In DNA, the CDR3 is TGTGCCACTTCCACATTGGGGGCAGAGACCCAGTACTTC. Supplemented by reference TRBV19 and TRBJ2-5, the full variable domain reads DGGITQSPKYLFRKEGQNVTLSCEQNLNHDAMYWYRQDPGQGLRLIYYSQIVNDFQKGDIAEGYSVSREKKESFPLTVTSAQKNPTAFYLCATSTLGAETQYFGPGTRLLVL.

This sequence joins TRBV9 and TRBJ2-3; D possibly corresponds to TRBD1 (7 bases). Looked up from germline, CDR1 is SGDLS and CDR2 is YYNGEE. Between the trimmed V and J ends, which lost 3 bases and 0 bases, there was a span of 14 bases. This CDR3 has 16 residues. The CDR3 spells CASSAGGGYSTDTQYF. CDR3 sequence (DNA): TGTGCCAGCAGCGCTGGAGGGGGCTACAGCACAGATACGCAGTATTTT.